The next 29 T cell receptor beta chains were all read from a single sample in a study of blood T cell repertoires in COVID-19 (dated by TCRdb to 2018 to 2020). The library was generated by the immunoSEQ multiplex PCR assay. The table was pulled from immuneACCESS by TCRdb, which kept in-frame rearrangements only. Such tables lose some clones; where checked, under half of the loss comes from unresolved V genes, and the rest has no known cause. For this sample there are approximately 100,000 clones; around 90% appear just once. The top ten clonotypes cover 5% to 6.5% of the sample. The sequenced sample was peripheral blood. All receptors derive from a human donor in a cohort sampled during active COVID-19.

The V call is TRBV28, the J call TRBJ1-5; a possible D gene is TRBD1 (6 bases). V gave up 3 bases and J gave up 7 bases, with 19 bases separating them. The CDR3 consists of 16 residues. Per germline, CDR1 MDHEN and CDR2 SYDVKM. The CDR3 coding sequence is TGTGCCAGCAGTTTGATGGGGCCAGGGGAGGGCCAGCCCCAGCATTTT. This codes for CASSLMGPGEGQPQHF.

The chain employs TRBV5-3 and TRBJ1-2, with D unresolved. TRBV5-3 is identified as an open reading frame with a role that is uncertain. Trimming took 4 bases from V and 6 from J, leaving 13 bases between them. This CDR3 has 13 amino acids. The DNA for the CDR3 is TGTGCCAGAAGCCTGAGATCAGGTGATGGCTACACCTTC. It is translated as CARSLRSGDGYTF.

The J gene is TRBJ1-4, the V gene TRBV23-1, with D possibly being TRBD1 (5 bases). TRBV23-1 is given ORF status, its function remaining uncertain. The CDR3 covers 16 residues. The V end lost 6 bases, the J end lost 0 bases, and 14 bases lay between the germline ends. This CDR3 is CASRFLKTATNEKLFF. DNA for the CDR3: TGCGCCAGCAGGTTTCTTAAGACAGCAACTAATGAAAAACTGTTTTTT.

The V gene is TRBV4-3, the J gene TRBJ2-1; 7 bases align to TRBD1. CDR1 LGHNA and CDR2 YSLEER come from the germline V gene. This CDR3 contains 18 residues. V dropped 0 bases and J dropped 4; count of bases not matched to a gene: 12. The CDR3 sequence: CASSQDRIGDSLYNEQFF. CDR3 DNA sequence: TGCGCCAGCAGCCAAGATCGAATTGGGGACAGCCTATACAATGAGCAGTTCTTC.

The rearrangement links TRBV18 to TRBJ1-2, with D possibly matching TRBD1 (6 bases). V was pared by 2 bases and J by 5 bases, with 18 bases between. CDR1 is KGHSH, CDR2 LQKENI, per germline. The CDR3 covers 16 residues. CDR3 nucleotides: TGTGCCAGCTCACCAAAAACGGGGGGGGCCGGATATGGCTACACCTTC. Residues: CASSPKTGGAGYGYTF. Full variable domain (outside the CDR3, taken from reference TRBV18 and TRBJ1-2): NAGVMQNPRHLVRRRGQEARLRCSPMKGHSHVYWYRQLPEEGLKFMVYLQKENIIDESGMPKERFSAEFPKEGPSILRIQQVVRGDSAAYFCASSPKTGGAGYGYTFGSGTRLTVV.

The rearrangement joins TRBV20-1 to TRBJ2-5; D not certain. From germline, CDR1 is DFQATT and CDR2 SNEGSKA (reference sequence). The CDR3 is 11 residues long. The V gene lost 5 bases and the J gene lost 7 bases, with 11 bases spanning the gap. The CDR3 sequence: CSALSVATQYF. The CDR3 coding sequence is TGCAGTGCTTTGTCGGTCGCGACCCAGTACTTC.

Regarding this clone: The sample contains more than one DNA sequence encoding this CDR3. CDR3 protein: CASSLGDQPQHF. CDR3 sequence (DNA): TGTGCCAGCAGCTTGGGAGATCAGCCCCAGCATTTT. The rearrangement uses TRBV7-9 and TRBJ1-5; D is undetermined. Germline assignment: CDR1 SEHNR and CDR2 FQNEAQ (reference sequence). Trimming shortened V by 3 bases and J by 5 bases, and 5 bases separated the two germline ends. The CDR3 is 12 residues long. The entire variable domain, with the rest obtained from reference TRBV7-9 and TRBJ1-5, is as follows: DTGVSQNPRHKITKRGQNVTFRCDPISEHNRLYWYRQTLGQGPEFLTYFQNEAQLEKSRLLSDRFSAERPKGSFSTLEIQRTEQGDSAMYLCASSLGDQPQHFGDGTRLSIL.

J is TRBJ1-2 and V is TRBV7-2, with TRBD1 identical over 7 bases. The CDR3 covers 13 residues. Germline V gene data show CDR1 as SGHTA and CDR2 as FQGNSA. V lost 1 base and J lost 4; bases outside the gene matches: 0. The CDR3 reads CASSLGQGYGYTF. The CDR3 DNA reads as TGTGCCAGCAGCTTAGGACAGGGCTATGGCTACACCTTC.

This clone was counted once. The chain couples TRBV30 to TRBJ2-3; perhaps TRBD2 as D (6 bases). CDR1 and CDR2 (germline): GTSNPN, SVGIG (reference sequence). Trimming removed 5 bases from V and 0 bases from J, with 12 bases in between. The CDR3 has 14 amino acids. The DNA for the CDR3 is TGTGCCTGGTCCGGGGGACCCAGCACAGATACGCAGTATTTT. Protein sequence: CAWSGGPSTDTQYF.

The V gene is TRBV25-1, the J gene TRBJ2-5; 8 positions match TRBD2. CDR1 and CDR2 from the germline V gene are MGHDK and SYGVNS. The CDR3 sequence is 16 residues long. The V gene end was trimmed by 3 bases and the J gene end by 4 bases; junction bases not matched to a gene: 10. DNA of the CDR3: TGTGCCAGCAGTGACCCTTTAGCGGGAAGGGTAGAGACCCAGTACTTC. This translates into CASSDPLAGRVETQYF.

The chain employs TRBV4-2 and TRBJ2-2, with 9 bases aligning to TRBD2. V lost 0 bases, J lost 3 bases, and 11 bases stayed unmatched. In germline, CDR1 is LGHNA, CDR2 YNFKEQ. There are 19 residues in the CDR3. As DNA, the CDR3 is TGTGCCAGCAGCCAAGAAAACGGCGGGGGGGCAGGTGACACCGGGGAGCTGTTTTTT. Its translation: CASSQENGGGAGDTGELFF.

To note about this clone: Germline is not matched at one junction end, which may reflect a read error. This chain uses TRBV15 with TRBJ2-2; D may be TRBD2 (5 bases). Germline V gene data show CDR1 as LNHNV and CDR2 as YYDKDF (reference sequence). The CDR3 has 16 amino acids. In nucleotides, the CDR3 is TGTGCCACCAGCAGGGAGGCACTGGGGAACGCCGGGGAGCTGTTTTTT. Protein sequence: CATSREALGNAGELFF.

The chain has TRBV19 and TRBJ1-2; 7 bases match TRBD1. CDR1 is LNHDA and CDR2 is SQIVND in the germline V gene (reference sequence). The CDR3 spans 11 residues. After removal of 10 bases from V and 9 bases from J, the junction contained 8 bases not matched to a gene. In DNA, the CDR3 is TGTGCCACCACGACAGGGAACAGCTACACCTTC. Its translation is CATTTGNSYTF. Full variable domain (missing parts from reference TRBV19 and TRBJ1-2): DGGITQSPKYLFRKEGQNVTLSCEQNLNHDAMYWYRQDPGQGLRLIYYSQIVNDFQKGDIAEGYSVSREKKESFPLTVTSAQKNPTAFYLCATTTGNSYTFGSGTRLTVV.

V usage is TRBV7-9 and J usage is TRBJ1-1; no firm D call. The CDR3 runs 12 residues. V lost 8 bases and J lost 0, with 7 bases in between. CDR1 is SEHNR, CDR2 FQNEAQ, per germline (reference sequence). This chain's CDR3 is CASEVMNTEAFF. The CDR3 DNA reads TGTGCCAGCGAGGTTATGAACACTGAAGCTTTCTTT. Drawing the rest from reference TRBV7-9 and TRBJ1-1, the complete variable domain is DTGVSQNPRHKITKRGQNVTFRCDPISEHNRLYWYRQTLGQGPEFLTYFQNEAQLEKSRLLSDRFSAERPKGSFSTLEIQRTEQGDSAMYLCASEVMNTEAFFGQGTRLTVV.

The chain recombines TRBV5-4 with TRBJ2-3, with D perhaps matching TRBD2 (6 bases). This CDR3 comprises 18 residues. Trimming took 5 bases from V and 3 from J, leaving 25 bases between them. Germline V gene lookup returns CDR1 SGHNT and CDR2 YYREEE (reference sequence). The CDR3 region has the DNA TGTGCCAGCAGGTCGAGAGGTCGGGGGAGAATGGGTACAGATACGCAGTATTTT. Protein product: CASRSRGRGRMGTDTQYF.

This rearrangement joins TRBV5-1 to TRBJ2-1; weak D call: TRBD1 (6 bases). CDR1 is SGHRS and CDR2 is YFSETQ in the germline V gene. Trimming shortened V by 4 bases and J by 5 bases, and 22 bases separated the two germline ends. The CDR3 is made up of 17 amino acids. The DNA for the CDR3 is TGCGCCAGCAGCCGCCCAGCTACAGGGTCTTCGAACAATGAGCAGTTCTTC. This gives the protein CASSRPATGSSNNEQFF.

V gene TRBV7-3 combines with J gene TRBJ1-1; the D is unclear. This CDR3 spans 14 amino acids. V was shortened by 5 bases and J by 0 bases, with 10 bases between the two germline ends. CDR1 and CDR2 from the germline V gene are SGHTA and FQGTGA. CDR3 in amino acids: CASSPTVMNTEAFF. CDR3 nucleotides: TGTGCCAGCAGCCCTACAGTTATGAACACTGAAGCTTTCTTT.

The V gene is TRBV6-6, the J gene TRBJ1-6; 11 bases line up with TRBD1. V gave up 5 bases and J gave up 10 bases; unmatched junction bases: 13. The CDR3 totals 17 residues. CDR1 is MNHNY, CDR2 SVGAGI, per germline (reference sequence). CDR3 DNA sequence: TGTGCCAGCAGTCCCCAACCATGGACAGGGGGCGACTCACCCCTCCACTTT. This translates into CASSPQPWTGGDSPLHF.

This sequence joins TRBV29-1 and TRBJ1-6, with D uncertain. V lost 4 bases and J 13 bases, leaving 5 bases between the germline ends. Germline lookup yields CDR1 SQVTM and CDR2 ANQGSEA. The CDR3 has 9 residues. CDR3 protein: CSVASPLHF. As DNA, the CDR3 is TGCAGCGTTGCCTCGCCCCTCCACTTT.

The CDR3 DNA follows: TGTGCCAGCAGTTTTACTGACTCTGGGGCCAACGTCCTGACTTTC. Protein: CASSFTDSGANVLTF. The chain employs TRBV7-2 and TRBJ2-6; no definite D call. V was trimmed by 6 bases and J by 0 bases, leaving 9 bases between them. Germline CDR1 reads SGHTA; CDR2 reads FQGNSA. This CDR3 has 15 residues.

CDR3 nucleotide sequence: TGTGCCAGCAGCCGATTTGGACAGGGAGGTAATCAGCCCCAGCATTTT. As protein: CASSRFGQGGNQPQHF. The chain is built from TRBV13 and TRBJ1-5, with TRBD1 matching 8 bases. CDR1 is PRHDT, CDR2 FYEKMQ, per germline (reference sequence). This CDR3 contains 16 residues. Unmatched junction bases numbered 10, after V lost 5 bases and J lost 4 bases.

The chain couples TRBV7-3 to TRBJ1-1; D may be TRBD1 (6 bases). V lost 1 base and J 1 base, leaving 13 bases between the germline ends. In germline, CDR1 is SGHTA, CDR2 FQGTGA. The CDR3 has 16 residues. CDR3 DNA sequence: TGTGCCAGCAGCTTAATAGCCAGGGGTACGAACACTGAAGCTTTCTTT. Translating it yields CASSLIARGTNTEAFF.

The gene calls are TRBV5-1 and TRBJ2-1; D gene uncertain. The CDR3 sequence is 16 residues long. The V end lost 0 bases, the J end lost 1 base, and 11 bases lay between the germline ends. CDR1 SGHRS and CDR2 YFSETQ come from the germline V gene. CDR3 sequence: CASSLAVLQSYNEQFF. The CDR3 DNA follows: TGCGCCAGCAGCTTGGCCGTACTCCAATCCTACAATGAGCAGTTCTTC. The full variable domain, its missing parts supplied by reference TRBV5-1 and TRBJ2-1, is KAGVTQTPRYLIKTRGQQVTLSCSPISGHRSVSWYQQTPGQGLQFLFEYFSETQRNKGNFPGRFSGRQFSNSRSEMNVSTLELGDSALYLCASSLAVLQSYNEQFFGPGTRLTVL.

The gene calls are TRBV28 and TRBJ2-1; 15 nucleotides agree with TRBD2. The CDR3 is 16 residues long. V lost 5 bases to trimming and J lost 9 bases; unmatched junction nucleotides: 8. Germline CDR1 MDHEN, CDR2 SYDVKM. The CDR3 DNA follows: TGTGCCAGCAGTCCCTCCGGACTAGCGGGAGGGGCTGAGCAGTTCTTC. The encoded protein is CASSPSGLAGGAEQFF.

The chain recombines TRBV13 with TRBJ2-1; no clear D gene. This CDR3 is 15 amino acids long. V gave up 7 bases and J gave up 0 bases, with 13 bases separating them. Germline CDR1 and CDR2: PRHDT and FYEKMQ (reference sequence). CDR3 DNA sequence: TGTGCCAGCAACGGAGCCGGCCCCTCCTACAATGAGCAGTTCTTC. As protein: CASNGAGPSYNEQFF. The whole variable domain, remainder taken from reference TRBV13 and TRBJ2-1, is AAGVIQSPRHLIKEKRETATLKCYPIPRHDTVYWYQQGPGQDPQFLISFYEKMQSDKGSIPDRFSAQQFSDYHSELNMSSLELGDSALYFCASNGAGPSYNEQFFGPGTRLTVL.

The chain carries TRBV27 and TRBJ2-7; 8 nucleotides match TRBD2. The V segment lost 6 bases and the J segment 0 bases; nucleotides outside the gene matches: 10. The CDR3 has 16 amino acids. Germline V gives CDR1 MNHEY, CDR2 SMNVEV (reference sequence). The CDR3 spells CASSRIAGLSSYEQYF. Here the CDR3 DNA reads TGTGCCAGCAGCCGTATAGCGGGGCTGAGCTCCTACGAGCAGTACTTC.

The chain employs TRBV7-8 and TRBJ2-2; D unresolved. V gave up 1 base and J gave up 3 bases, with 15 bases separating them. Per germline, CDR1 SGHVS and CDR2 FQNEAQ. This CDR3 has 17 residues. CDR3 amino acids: CASSLVLTERDTGELFF. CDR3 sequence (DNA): TGTGCCAGCAGCTTAGTGCTGACGGAGCGAGACACCGGGGAGCTGTTTTTT.

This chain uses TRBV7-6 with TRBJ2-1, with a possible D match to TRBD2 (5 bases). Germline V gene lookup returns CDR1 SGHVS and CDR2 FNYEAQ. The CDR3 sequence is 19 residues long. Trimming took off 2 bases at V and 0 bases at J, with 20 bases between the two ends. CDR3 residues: CASSLTVRGGRGSYNEQFF. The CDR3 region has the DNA TGTGCCAGCAGCTTAACTGTCCGTGGTGGGAGAGGCTCCTACAATGAGCAGTTCTTC.

CDR3 loop: CASRTRTNEQFF. The CDR3, as DNA: TGTGCCAGCAGGACACGGACAAATGAGCAGTTCTTC. The V and J genes are TRBV6-5 and TRBJ2-1; TRBD1 might be the D (5 bases). The V gene lost 6 bases and the J gene lost 7 bases, with 10 bases spanning the gap. Germline-derived CDR1 and CDR2 are MNHEY and SVGAGI. This CDR3 comprises 12 residues.